Given below is one TCR beta chain in context. Germline lookup yields CDR1 SGHAT and CDR2 FQNNGV. The germline V and J ends were trimmed by 5 bases and 0 bases, with 17 bases remaining between them. CDR3 length: 18 residues. Libraries were prepared by immunoSEQ multiplex PCR; TCRdb keeps only in-frame clonotypes and omits some of them. In the table there are about 370,000 clones, roughly 89% of which are singletons. The sample comes from a study of blood T cell repertoires in COVID-19. Turning to the study itself: Researchers got acute and convalescent COVID-19 samples from the United States, Italy and Spain.

The study recruited people aged roughly 18 to 95 years across approximately 24 US areas. The study assigned cohorts using participant-reported clinical history. This TCR was sampled from a woman in her twenties or thirties who had recovered from COVID-19. The rearrangement links TRBV11-2 to TRBJ2-6; tentative D call: TRBD1 (5 bases). Sequenced material: PBMCs or T cells enriched from blood (not recorded which). The CDR3 DNA follows: TGTGCCAGCAGCCCGCGACAGAGGAGTAGCTCTGGGGCCAACGTCCTGACTTTC. This sequence encodes CASSPRQRSSSGANVLTF.